The clone carrying this T cell receptor (beta chain) was observed at least ten times. Losses at the gene ends were 6 bases for V and 8 bases for J; bases not matched to a gene: 22. Looked up from germline, CDR1 is SEHNR and CDR2 is FQNEAQ (reference sequence). The CDR3 totals 18 residues. This entry belongs to a study of T cells in Graves' hyperthyroidism and ophthalmopathy. On the study more broadly: Before any treatment, at initial diagnosis, peripheral blood was collected.

It was RNA transcripts that yielded the amplified TCR beta CDR3 regions. First-round RT-PCR of the TCR CDR3 relied on the HTBI primer set. MiXCR was run by TCRdb on the multiplex PCR reads, yielding one entry per CDR3 protein. This table holds hundreds of thousands of distinct CDR3 sequences, roughly 13% found once. Sample: blood. The chain couples TRBV7-9 to TRBJ2-1; 7 nucleotides align to TRBD2. This clonotype was obtained from a woman aged 18-29 years with Graves' hyperthyroidism. The CDR3 region has the DNA TGTGCCAGCAGGCCGGAGGGGAGACGACTAGCCGCGTACGATGAGCAGTTCTTC. Protein product: CASRPEGRRLAAYDEQFF. Based on the CDR3 plus reference TRBV7-9 and TRBJ2-1, the full variable domain is DTGVSQNPRHKITKRGQNVTFRCDPISEHNRLYWYRQTLGQGPEFLTYFQNEAQLEKSRLLSDRFSAERPKGSFSTLEIQRTEQGDSAMYLCASRPEGRRLAAYDEQFFGPGTRLTVL.